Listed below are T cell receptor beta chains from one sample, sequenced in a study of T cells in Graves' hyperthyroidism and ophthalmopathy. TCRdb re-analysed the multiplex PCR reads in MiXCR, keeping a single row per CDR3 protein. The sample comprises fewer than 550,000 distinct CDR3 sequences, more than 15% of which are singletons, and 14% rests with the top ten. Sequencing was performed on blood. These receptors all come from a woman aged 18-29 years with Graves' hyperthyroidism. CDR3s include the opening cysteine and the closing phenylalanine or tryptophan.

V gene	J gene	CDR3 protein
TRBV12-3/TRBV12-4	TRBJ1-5	CASSSMRGYYQPQHF
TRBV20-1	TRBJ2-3	CSQWASGVSTDTQYF
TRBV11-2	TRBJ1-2	CASSLDRRFGGYTF
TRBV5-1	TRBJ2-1	CASSADRAAYYNEQFF
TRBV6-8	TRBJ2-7	CASSPDSPVRNEQYF
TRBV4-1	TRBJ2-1	CASSQDQSGSSYNEQFF
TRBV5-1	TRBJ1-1	CASSLASDYAMNTEAFF
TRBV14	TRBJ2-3	CASSPRQGEITDTQYF
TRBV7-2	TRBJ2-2	CASSLRYGTGELFF
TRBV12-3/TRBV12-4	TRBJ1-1	CASSSDRHGMNTEAFF
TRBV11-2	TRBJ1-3	CASSPQRNTIYF
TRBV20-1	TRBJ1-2	CSGRGSTDYGYTF
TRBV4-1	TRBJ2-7	CASSPGDPYEQYF